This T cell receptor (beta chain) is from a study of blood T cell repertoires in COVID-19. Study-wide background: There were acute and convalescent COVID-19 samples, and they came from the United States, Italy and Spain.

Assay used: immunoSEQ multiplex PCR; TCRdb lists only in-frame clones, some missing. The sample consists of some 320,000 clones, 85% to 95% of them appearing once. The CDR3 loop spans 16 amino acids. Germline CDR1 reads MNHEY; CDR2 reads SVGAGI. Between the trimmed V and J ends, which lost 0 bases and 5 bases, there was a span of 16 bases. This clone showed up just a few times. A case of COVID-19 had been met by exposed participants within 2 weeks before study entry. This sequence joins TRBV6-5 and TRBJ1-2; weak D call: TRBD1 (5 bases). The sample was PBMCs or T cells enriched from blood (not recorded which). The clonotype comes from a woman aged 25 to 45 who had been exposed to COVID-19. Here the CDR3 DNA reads TGTGCCAGCAGTTACTCTGGGGGGAGGGCTCTTTATGGCTACACCTTC. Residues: CASSYSGGRALYGYTF.